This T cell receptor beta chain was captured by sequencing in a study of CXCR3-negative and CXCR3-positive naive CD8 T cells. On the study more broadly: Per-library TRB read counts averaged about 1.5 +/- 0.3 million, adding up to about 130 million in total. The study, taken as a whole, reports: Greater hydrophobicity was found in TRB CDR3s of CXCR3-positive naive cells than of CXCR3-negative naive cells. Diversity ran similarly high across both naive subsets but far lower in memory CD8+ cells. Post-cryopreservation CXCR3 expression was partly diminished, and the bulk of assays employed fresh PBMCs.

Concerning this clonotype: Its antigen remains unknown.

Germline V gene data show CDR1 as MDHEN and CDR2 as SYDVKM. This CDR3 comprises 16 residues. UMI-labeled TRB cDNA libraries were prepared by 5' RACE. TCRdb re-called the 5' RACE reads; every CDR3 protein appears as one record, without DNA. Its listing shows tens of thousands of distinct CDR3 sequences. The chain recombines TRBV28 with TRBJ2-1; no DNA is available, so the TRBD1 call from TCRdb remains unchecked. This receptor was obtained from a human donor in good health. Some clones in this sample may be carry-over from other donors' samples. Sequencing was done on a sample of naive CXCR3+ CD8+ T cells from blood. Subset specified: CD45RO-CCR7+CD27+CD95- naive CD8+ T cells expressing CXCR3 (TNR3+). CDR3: CASSSLPGTRYNEQFF. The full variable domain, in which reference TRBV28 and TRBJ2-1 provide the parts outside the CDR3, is DVKVTQSSRYLVKRTGEKVFLECVQDMDHENMFWYRQDPGLGLRLIYFSYDVKMKEKGDIPEGYSVSREKKERFSLILESASTNQTSMYLCASSSLPGTRYNEQFFGPGTRLTVL.